This is a list of T cell receptor beta chains from one sample in a study of STAT3 mutations in large granular lymphocyte leukemia. The method was immunoSEQ multiplex PCR; TCRdb's version includes in-frame clones alone and lacks a portion of them. This repertoire shows several thousand clones, roughly 89% found once; its top ten account for 70% to 90%. Sequencing was done on a sample of peripheral blood mononuclear cells. The receptor source for this set is a man at least 80 years old with T-cell large granular lymphocyte leukemia. Some clones in this sample may be carry-over from other donors' samples. CDR3s include the opening cysteine and the closing phenylalanine or tryptophan. Each record gives: clone size, D gene, V gene, J gene, CDR3 DNA, CDR3 protein. D genes are given only for firm matches. Clone size appears in some rows only: once, few, many, or a class for an expanded clone.

NA	NA	TRBV7-8	TRBJ2-2	TGTGCCAGCAGCTTAGTAGGGAACACCGGGGAGCTGTTTTTT	CASSLVGNTGELFF
NA	NA	TRBV7-9	TRBJ1-6	TGTGCCAGCAGCTTAGCGGGGTCCTATAATTCACCCCTCCACTTT	CASSLAGSYNSPLHF
NA	TRBD1	TRBV7-9	TRBJ2-4	TGTGCCAGCAGCTCCATCCCGGGACAGGGTTTAGGCAAAAACATTCAGTACTTC	CASSSIPGQGLGKNIQYF
NA	NA	TRBV5-4	TRBJ2-2	TGTGCCAGCAGCTTGGCGTGGAGCACCGGGGAGCTGTTTTTT	CASSLAWSTGELFF
NA	TRBD1	TRBV7-3	TRBJ2-5	TGTGCCAGCAGCTTAACGACCGGGACAGGGGAGGAGACCCAGTACTTC	CASSLTTGTGEETQYF
NA	NA	TRBV15	TRBJ2-5	TGTGCCACCAGCAGTGGTGGACTGGGAAAAGAGACCCAGTACTTC	CATSSGGLGKETQYF
NA	TRBD1	TRBV30	TRBJ2-7	TGTGCCGGAACCCACCGGGACAGGCGGTACGAGCAGTACTTC	CAGTHRDRRYEQYF
NA	TRBD1	TRBV19	TRBJ2-7	TGTGCCAGTAGTATATCGGGGACAGTGCCCTCCTACGAGCAGTACTTC	CASSISGTVPSYEQYF
once	TRBD1	TRBV11-2	TRBJ2-7	TGTGCCAGCAGATTCGTCCCGGACAGGGACTACGAGCAGTACTTC	CASRFVPDRDYEQYF
NA	NA	TRBV27	TRBJ1-2	TGTGCCAGCAGTGCGGGGACGGGCGATGGCTACACCTTC	CASSAGTGDGYTF
NA	NA	TRBV5-5	TRBJ1-1	TGTGCCAGCAGCTCGAGACCCTTGGGTCCCACTGAAGCTTTCTTT	CASSSRPLGPTEAFF
NA	TRBD1	TRBV27	TRBJ1-2	TGTGCCAGCAGCTCGAACAGGGGAGGCGGTGGCTACACCTTC	CASSSNRGGGGYTF
medium-sized	NA	TRBV4-1	TRBJ2-5	TGCGCCAGCAGCCAAAGGGAGGGGGGTTTGGAGACCCAGTACTTC	CASSQREGGLETQYF
NA	NA	TRBV6-6	TRBJ1-1	TGTGCCAGCCATCCCTACCAGGGCGCTGAAGCTTTCTTT	CASHPYQGAEAFF
NA	NA	TRBV19	TRBJ2-3	TGTGCCAGTAGTATGGGGGATCGAGATACGCAGTATTTT	CASSMGDRDTQYF
NA	TRBD1	TRBV6-5	TRBJ1-1	TGTGCCAGCAAAGGGGGCAGAGGAACTGAAGCTTTCTTT	CASKGGRGTEAFF
NA	TRBD2	TRBV5-1	TRBJ2-3	TGCGCCAGCAGCTTTGAAAGGGGACTACCCTTCACAGATACGCAGTATTTT	CASSFERGLPFTDTQYF
NA	NA	TRBV25-1	TRBJ2-7	TGTGCCAGCAGCTACAGGTTCCACGAGCAGTACTTC	CASSYRFHEQYF
NA	NA	TRBV6-6	TRBJ1-2	TGTGCCAGCAGCCCTAGGGGCCCCGAATCGTTCTATGGCTACACCTTC	CASSPRGPESFYGYTF
NA	TRBD1	TRBV11-1	TRBJ2-7	TGTGCCAGCAGCTTATTGACAGGGCCCTACGAGCAGTACTTC	CASSLLTGPYEQYF
once	NA	TRBV5-1	TRBJ2-3	TGCGCCAGCAGCCCGGGAGGGACAGCAAGCACAGATACGCAGTATTTT	CASSPGGTASTDTQYF
NA	NA	TRBV4-3	TRBJ2-1	TGCGCCAGCAGCCAATGGGGTTTTGGCAATGAGCAGTTCTTC	CASSQWGFGNEQFF
NA	TRBD2	TRBV5-1	TRBJ2-1	TGCGCCAGCAGCCCCTTAGCGGGGGGGCCCAATGAGCAGTTCTTC	CASSPLAGGPNEQFF
NA	NA	TRBV7-8	TRBJ1-2	TGTGCCAGCAGCTCCCGGACACGAGCTAACTATGGCTACACCTTC	CASSSRTRANYGYTF
NA	TRBD1	TRBV6-5	TRBJ2-1	TGTGCCAGCAGTTACTCCCGGACAGGGGCCCATGAGCAGTTCTTC	CASSYSRTGAHEQFF
NA	NA	TRBV30	TRBJ1-5	TGTGCCTGGAGTGTGGGTGGGGTCGGGAATCAGCCCCAGCATTTT	CAWSVGGVGNQPQHF